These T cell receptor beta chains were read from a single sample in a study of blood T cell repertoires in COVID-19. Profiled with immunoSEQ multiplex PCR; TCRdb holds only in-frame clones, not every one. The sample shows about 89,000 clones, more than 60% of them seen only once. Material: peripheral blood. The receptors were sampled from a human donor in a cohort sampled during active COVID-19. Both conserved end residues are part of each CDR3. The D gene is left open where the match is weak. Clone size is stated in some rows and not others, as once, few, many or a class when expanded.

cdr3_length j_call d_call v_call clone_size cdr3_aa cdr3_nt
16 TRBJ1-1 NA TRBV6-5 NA CASSSLRRGRHTEAFF TGTGCCAGCAGTTCCTTAAGGAGGGGTCGGCACACTGAAGCTTTCTTT
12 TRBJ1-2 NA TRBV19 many CASSRQGSGYTF TGTGCCAGTAGCCGGCAGGGCTCTGGCTACACCTTC
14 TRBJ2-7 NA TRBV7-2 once CASSHFFLPGEGYF TGTGCCAGCAGCCACTTCTTTCTGCCGGGAGAGGGTTACTTC
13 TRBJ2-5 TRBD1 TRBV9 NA CASSITGGETQYF TGTGCCAGCAGTATTACAGGGGGCGAGACCCAGTACTTC
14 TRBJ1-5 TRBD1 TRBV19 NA CASSQQGIGQPQHF TGTGCCAGTAGCCAACAGGGGATCGGGCAGCCCCAGCATTTT
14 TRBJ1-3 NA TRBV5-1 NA CASSTTGTGNTIYF TGCGCCAGCAGCACTACAGGTACTGGAAACACCATATATTTT
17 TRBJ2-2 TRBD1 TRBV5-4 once CASSKGPGQGNTGELFF TGTGCCAGCAGCAAGGGGCCGGGACAGGGAAACACCGGGGAGCTGTTTTTT
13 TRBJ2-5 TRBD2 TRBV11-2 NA CASSSGLQETQYF TGTGCCAGCAGCTCGGGACTACAAGAGACCCAGTACTTC
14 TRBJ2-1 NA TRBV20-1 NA CSASASEANNEQFF TGCAGTGCTAGTGCTAGTGAGGCCAACAATGAGCAGTTCTTC
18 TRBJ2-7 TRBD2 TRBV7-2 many CASSLDAGGPMGSYEQYF TGTGCCAGCAGCTTAGATGCGGGAGGGCCTATGGGTTCCTACGAGCAGTACTTC
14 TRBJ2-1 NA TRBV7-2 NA CASSLDTGYNEQFF TGTGCCAGCAGCTTAGATACAGGCTACAATGAGCAGTTCTTC
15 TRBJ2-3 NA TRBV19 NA CASSMRSGAGDTQYF TGTGCCAGTAGTATGAGATCGGGAGCTGGGGATACGCAGTATTTT
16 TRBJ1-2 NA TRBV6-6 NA CASSTPTATGVGGYTF TGTGCCAGCAGCACCCCCACGGCAACGGGAGTTGGTGGCTACACCTTC
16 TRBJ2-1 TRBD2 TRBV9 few CASSVGIREGDNEQFF TGTGCCAGCAGCGTAGGTATACGGGAGGGTGATAATGAGCAGTTCTTC
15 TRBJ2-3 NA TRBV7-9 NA CASSFLEPNADTQYF TGTGCCAGCAGCTTTCTGGAGCCGAACGCAGATACGCAGTATTTT
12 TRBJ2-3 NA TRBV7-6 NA CASSLGQGGQYF TGTGCCAGCAGCTTAGGGCAGGGTGGGCAGTATTTT
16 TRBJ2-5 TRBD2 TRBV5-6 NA CASSLGLRESIETQYF TGTGCCAGCAGCTTGGGACTGCGGGAGAGTATTGAGACCCAGTACTTC
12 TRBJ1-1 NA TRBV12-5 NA CASGLPPGEAFF TGTGCTAGTGGTTTGCCCCCAGGTGAAGCTTTCTTT
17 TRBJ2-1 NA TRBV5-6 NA CASSPMVETSSYNEQFF TGTGCCAGCAGCCCGATGGTCGAGACTAGCTCCTACAATGAGCAGTTCTTC
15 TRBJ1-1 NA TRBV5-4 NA CASSLESQTNTEAFF TGTGCCAGCAGCTTGGAGTCACAGACGAACACTGAAGCTTTCTTT
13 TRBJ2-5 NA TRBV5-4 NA CASSFRDQETQYF TGTGCCAGCAGCTTCAGGGATCAAGAGACCCAGTACTTC
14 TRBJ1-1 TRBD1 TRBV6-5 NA CASTSDRAGTEAFF TGTGCCAGCACTTCGGACAGGGCTGGCACTGAAGCTTTCTTT
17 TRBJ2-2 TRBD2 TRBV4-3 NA CASSRTGTSQLAGELFF TGCGCCAGCAGTCGTACCGGGACTAGCCAACTGGCCGGGGAGCTGTTTTTT
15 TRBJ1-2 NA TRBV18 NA CASSPSYETGNGYTF TGTGCCAGCTCACCCTCTTATGAGACCGGGAACGGCTACACCTTC
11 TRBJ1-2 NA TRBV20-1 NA CSATPPGGYTF TGCAGTGCTACCCCGCCGGGTGGCTACACCTTC
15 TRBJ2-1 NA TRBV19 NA CASSSQGSAVGEQFF TGTGCCAGTAGTTCCCAGGGGAGTGCGGTTGGGGAGCAGTTCTTC